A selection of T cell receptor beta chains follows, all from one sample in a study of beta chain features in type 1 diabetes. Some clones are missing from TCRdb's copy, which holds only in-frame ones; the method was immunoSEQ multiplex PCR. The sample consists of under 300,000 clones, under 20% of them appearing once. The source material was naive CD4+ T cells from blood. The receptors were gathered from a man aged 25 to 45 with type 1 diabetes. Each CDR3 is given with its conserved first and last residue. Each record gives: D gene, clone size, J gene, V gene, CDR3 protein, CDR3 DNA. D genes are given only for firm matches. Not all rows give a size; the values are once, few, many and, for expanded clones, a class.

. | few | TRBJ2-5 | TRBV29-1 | CSVRLIYQETQYF | TGCAGCGTTCGCTTAATATACCAAGAGACCCAGTACTTC
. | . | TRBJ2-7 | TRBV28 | CASSLEADYSYEQYF | TGTGCCAGCAGTTTAGAGGCAGATTACTCCTACGAGCAGTACTTC
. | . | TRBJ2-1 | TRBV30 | CAWSGTLASYNEQFF | TGTGCCTGGTCCGGGACACTTGCCTCCTACAATGAGCAGTTCTTC
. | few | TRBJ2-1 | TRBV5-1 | CASSLGQENNEQFF | TGCGCCAGCAGCTTGGGACAGGAAAACAATGAGCAGTTCTTC
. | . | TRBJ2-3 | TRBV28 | CASSLTWDDLPDTQYF | TGTGCCAGCAGTTTAACGTGGGACGATCTCCCAGATACGCAGTATTTT
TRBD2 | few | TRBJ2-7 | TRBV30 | CAWKKRGTSYEQYF | TGTGCCTGGAAGAAGCGGGGTACCTCCTACGAGCAGTACTTC
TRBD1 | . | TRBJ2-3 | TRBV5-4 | CASSLRTGHFTDTQYF | TGTGCCAGCAGCCTAAGGACAGGGCACTTCACAGATACGCAGTATTTT
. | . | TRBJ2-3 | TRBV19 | CASGTRSTDTQYF | TGTGCCAGCGGGACGCGTAGCACAGATACGCAGTATTTT
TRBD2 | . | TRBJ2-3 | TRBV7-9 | CASSSGIAGGSDTQYF | TGTGCCAGCAGCTCAGGGATAGCGGGAGGAAGCGATACGCAGTATTTT
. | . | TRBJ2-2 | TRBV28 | CASSSPTSGQGGELFF | TGTGCCAGCAGTTCCCCGACTTCCGGGCAGGGCGGGGAGCTGTTTTTT
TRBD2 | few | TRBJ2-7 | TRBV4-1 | CASSQALAGHGYEQYF | TGCGCCAGCAGCCAAGCGTTAGCGGGGCACGGCTACGAGCAGTACTTC
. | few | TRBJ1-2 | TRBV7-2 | CASSPPRVEYGYTF | TGTGCCAGCAGCCCGCCCAGGGTTGAGTATGGCTACACCTTC
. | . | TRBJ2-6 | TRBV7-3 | CASSFPGFPGANVLTF | TGTGCCAGCAGCTTCCCAGGGTTCCCTGGGGCCAACGTCCTGACTTTC
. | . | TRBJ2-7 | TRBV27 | CASRVSGEQYF | TGTGCCAGCAGAGTCAGTGGCGAGCAGTACTTC
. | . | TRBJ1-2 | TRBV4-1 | CASSQEANSIYGYTF | TGCGCCAGCAGCCAAGAGGCTAACAGCATCTATGGCTACACCTTC
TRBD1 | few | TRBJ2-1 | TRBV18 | CASSPDRGYNEQFF | TGTGCCAGCTCACCCGACAGGGGGTACAATGAGCAGTTCTTC
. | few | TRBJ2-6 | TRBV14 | CASSLNGANVLTF | TGTGCCAGCAGCCTTAATGGGGCCAACGTCCTGACTTTC
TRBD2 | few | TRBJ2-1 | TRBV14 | CASGRAYEQFF | TGTGCCAGCGGGAGGGCCTATGAGCAGTTCTTC
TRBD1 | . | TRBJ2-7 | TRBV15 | CATSRRQGERDF | TGTGCCACCAGCAGAAGACAGGGCGAGCGTGACTTC
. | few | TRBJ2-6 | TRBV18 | CASSPLSPGANVLTF | TGTGCCAGCTCACCACTGAGCCCTGGGGCCAACGTCCTGACTTTC
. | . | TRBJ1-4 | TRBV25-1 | CASSLKPPEKLFF | TGTGCCAGCAGCCTAAAGCCACCAGAAAAACTGTTTTTT
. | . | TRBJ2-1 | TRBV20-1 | CSASRYNEQFF | TGCAGTGCTAGTCGTTACAATGAGCAGTTCTTC
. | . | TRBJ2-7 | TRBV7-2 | CASSPGSLREQYF | TGTGCCAGCAGCCCCGGGAGCCTTAGGGAGCAGTACTTC
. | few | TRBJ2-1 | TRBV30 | CAWSVQSSSYNEQFF | TGTGCCTGGAGTGTCCAGTCGAGCTCCTACAATGAGCAGTTCTTC
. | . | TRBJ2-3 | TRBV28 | CASGNTDTQYF | TGTGCCAGCGGTAACACAGATACGCAGTATTTT
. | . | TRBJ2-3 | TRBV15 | CATSTGASSTDTQYF | TGTGCCACCAGCACAGGGGCCTCTAGCACAGATACGCAGTATTTT
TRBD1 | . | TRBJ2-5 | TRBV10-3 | CAISVQGKETQYF | TGTGCCATCAGTGTACAGGGGAAAGAGACCCAGTACTTC